Below are 30 T cell receptor beta chains sequenced from a single sample in a study of blood T cell repertoires in COVID-19. Data came from immunoSEQ multiplex PCR; TCRdb stores just in-frame clones and leaves some out. The table records 180,000 or so clones, approximately 89% of them present only once. The sequenced material came from peripheral blood. The receptor set was obtained from a woman aged 55-70 years with acute or convalescent COVID-19.

J is TRBJ1-3 and V is TRBV7-2, with D unresolved. Trimming left V 4 bases short and J 2 bases short, with 6 bases between. Germline V gene sequence: CDR1 SGHTA, CDR2 FQGNSA. The CDR3 totals 13 residues. This CDR3 reads CASSSGAGNTIYF. CDR3 bases: TGTGCCAGCAGCTCCGGGGCTGGAAACACCATATATTTT. The full variable domain, completed using reference TRBV7-2 and TRBJ1-3, is GAGVSQSPSNKVTEKGKDVELRCDPISGHTALYWYRQSLGQGLEFLIYFQGNSAPDKSGLPSDRFSAERTGGSVSTLTIQRTQQEDSAVYLCASSSGAGNTIYFGEGSWLTVV.

The chain is built from TRBV6-5 and TRBJ1-2; D gene ambiguous. Looked up from germline, CDR1 is MNHEY and CDR2 is SVGAGI. With 7 bases removed from V and 8 bases from J, the gap between germline ends came to 14 bases. The CDR3 is 12 amino acids. CDR3 in DNA: TGTGCCAGCAAGGAGAGCACGGCGGGCTACACCTTC. Translation gives CASKESTAGYTF.

The chain has TRBV29-1 and TRBJ1-1; 7 bases match TRBD1. V lost 0 bases, J lost 0 bases, and 7 bases stayed unmatched. The germline CDR1 and CDR2 sequences are SQVTM and ANQGSEA. The length of the CDR3 is 16 residues. Here the CDR3 reads CSVEESPGQLNTEAFF. CDR3 nucleotide sequence: TGCAGCGTTGAAGAGTCCCCGGGACAGCTGAACACTGAAGCTTTCTTT.

A remark on this clone: The identical CDR3 is also encoded by other nucleotide sequences in the sample. The chain uses TRBV5-1 and TRBJ1-1; D is ambiguous. The CDR3 spans 14 residues. Trimming cost V 0 bases and J 2 bases, with 8 bases left between them. Germline CDR1 reads SGHRS; CDR2 reads YFSETQ. CDR3 amino acids: CASSLGHPNTEAFF. The CDR3 DNA follows: TGCGCCAGCAGCTTGGGACACCCAAACACTGAAGCTTTCTTT.

This chain links TRBV12-3 or TRBV12-4 with TRBJ1-5; D call uncertain. V was cut by 1 base and J by 6 bases, with 7 bases left in between. CDR3 length: 13 residues. This CDR3 is CASSLGAGQPQHF. The CDR3 DNA reads as TGTGCCAGCAGTTTAGGTGCGGGTCAGCCCCAGCATTTT.

The sample holds a few counts of this clone. The chain couples TRBV5-4 to TRBJ1-2; 7 nucleotides align to TRBD1. V lost 4 bases, J lost 3 bases, and 9 bases stayed unmatched. Germline CDR1 is SGHNT and CDR2 is YYREEE (reference sequence). The CDR3 is 15 amino acids. CDR3 protein: CASSTRQGLDYGYTF. CDR3 nucleotides: TGTGCCAGCAGCACCCGACAGGGACTAGACTATGGCTACACCTTC.

The chain links TRBV6-5 to TRBJ2-1, with 12 bases fitting TRBD2. V was pared by 4 bases and J by 6 bases, with 7 bases of the junction left unmatched. The CDR3 extends over 16 amino acids. Germline V lookup: CDR1 MNHEY, CDR2 SVGAGI. The CDR3 protein is CASSSSGRAGSNEQFF. The CDR3 DNA reads as TGTGCCAGCAGTTCTAGCGGGAGGGCCGGTAGCAATGAGCAGTTCTTC.

This chain connects TRBV3-1 (or the pseudogene TRBV3-2) to TRBJ2-3; TRBD2 matches at 10 bases. With V trimmed by 1 base and J by 7 bases, 8 bases remained unmatched. Germline assignment: CDR1 LGHDT and CDR2 YNNKEL (reference sequence). CDR3 length: 16 residues. CDR3 sequence (DNA): TGTGCCAGCAGCCAAGTACGCCTAGCGGGAGCTCATACGCAGTATTTT. This translates into CASSQVRLAGAHTQYF.

The chain links TRBV30 to TRBJ1-3; 7 bases are shared with TRBD1. V trimming: 2 bases; J trimming: 0 bases; junction bases outside the gene matches: 7. Germline V CDR1 and CDR2: GTSNPN, SVGIG (reference sequence). This CDR3 region has 16 residues. CDR3 loop: CAWSLGQSFSGNTIYF. The DNA of the CDR3 is TGTGCCTGGAGTTTGGGACAGTCCTTCTCTGGAAACACCATATATTTT.

This clone appeared once. This rearrangement joins TRBV18 to TRBJ1-2, with 8 bases matching TRBD1. The CDR3 spans 16 residues. Germline V gene data show CDR1 as KGHSH and CDR2 as LQKENI. The V gene end was trimmed by 1 base and the J gene end by 5 bases; junction bases not matched to a gene: 9. In DNA, the CDR3 is TGTGCCAGCTCACCACTGGCAGGGGGCGCTGAGTATGGCTACACCTTC. Its translation: CASSPLAGGAEYGYTF.

The J gene is TRBJ1-3, the V gene TRBV19; 9 bases fit TRBD1. The CDR3 consists of 15 residues. After removal of 5 bases from V and 6 bases from J, the junction contained 8 bases not matched to a gene. Looked up from germline, CDR1 is LNHDA and CDR2 is SQIVND (reference sequence). In DNA form, the CDR3 reads TGTGCCAGTAGTGATACCGGGACAGGGACAAACACCATATATTTT. Translating gives CASSDTGTGTNTIYF.

The chain is built from TRBV30 and TRBJ1-5; no firm D call. The CDR3 length is 13 residues. Trimming shortened V by 2 bases and J by 2 bases, and 7 bases separated the two germline ends. Germline loops: CDR1 GTSNPN, CDR2 SVGIG (reference sequence). The CDR3 spells CAWSRERNQPQHF. In DNA form, the CDR3 reads TGTGCCTGGAGTCGGGAACGCAATCAGCCCCAGCATTTT.

This sequence joins TRBV6-5 and TRBJ2-1; D might be TRBD2 (7 bases). V lost 8 bases and J lost 6, with 17 bases in between. The CDR3 has 14 residues. Germline lookup yields CDR1 MNHEY and CDR2 SVGAGI. The CDR3 region has the DNA TGTGCCAGCCGGGAGCGGGAAGGGGGCAATGAGCAGTTCTTC. Residues: CASREREGGNEQFF.

This chain connects TRBV28 to TRBJ1-2; possible D gene TRBD1, 6 bases. There are 16 residues in the CDR3. The germline V and J ends were trimmed by 6 bases and 7 bases, with 24 bases remaining between them. Germline-derived CDR1 and CDR2 are MDHEN and SYDVKM. For the CDR3, the DNA is TGTGCCAGCAGACGGGGGGCCGCGCAAGCCTCGCTTGGCTACACCTTC. It codes for CASRRGAAQASLGYTF.

The rearrangement links TRBV18 to TRBJ2-5, with 8 bases that match TRBD2. Unmatched junction bases numbered 9, after V lost 3 bases and J lost 6 bases. Germline loops: CDR1 KGHSH, CDR2 LQKENI. CDR3 length: 15 residues. CDR3 sequence (DNA): TGTGCCAGCTCACCGGCCTGGGAGCGGGAGAAGACCCAGTACTTC. Amino acid sequence: CASSPAWEREKTQYF.

The chain has TRBV27 and TRBJ1-2; 11 bases are shared with TRBD1. Germline V gives CDR1 MNHEY, CDR2 SMNVEV (reference sequence). V was clipped by 3 bases and J by 1 base; unmatched bases: 13. The CDR3 has 19 residues. CDR3 loop: CASSFLRSGQGAINYGYTF. In DNA form, the CDR3 reads TGTGCCAGCAGTTTTCTTAGGTCAGGACAGGGGGCTATTAACTATGGCTACACCTTC.

The chain has TRBV6-5 and TRBJ1-5, with 8 bases aligning to TRBD1. Germline CDR1 MNHEY, CDR2 SVGAGI. The V and J ends lost 2 bases and 3 bases, in that order; junction bases with no gene match: 6. CDR3 size: 16 residues. The CDR3 region has the DNA TGTGCCAGCAGTTACCCCACAGGGGGTTTCAATCAGCCCCAGCATTTT. Its translation: CASSYPTGGFNQPQHF.

The chain combines TRBV15 with TRBJ1-2; 10 positions match TRBD1. Germline loops: CDR1 LNHNV, CDR2 YYDKDF (reference sequence). With V trimmed by 0 bases and J by 4 bases, 5 bases remained unmatched. The CDR3 length is 16 residues. The CDR3 is CATSRDRQGAAYGYTF. CDR3 nucleotides: TGTGCCACCAGCAGAGATCGACAGGGGGCGGCCTATGGCTACACCTTC.

The chain uses TRBV19 and TRBJ1-5; 8 positions match TRBD1. CDR3 length: 17 amino acids. CDR1 LNHDA and CDR2 SQIVND come from the germline V gene (reference sequence). The V and J ends lost 5 bases and 3 bases, in that order; junction bases with no gene match: 12. The CDR3 here is CASSSTGGPIPNQPQHF. The DNA of the CDR3 is TGTGCCAGTAGTTCTACAGGGGGACCGATCCCCAATCAGCCCCAGCATTTT.

V gene TRBV10-3 combines with J gene TRBJ1-1, with 9 bases matching TRBD1. In germline, CDR1 is ENHRY, CDR2 SYGVKD. The length of the CDR3 is 15 residues. V shed 9 bases and J 1 base; nucleotides not matched to a gene: 9. The CDR3 here is CAIKYGTGQNTEAFF. The CDR3 coding sequence is TGTGCCATAAAATACGGGACAGGGCAGAACACTGAAGCTTTCTTT.

The chain carries TRBV7-9 and TRBJ1-6, with D tentatively TRBD1 (5 bases). Trimming left V 2 bases short and J 10 bases short, with 12 bases between. This CDR3 is built from 14 residues. From germline, CDR1 is SEHNR and CDR2 FQNEAQ (reference sequence). CDR3 DNA: TGTGCCAGCAGCTTAAAAGTCGCAGGGTCACCCCTCCACTTT. Translating gives CASSLKVAGSPLHF.

In this sample, this clone turned up once. V is TRBV6-5 and J is TRBJ1-2, with 7 bases lining up with TRBD1. J was trimmed by 3 bases and V by 0 bases; bases with no gene match: 4. Germline CDR1 MNHEY, CDR2 SVGAGI. There are 15 residues in the CDR3. This CDR3 is CASSYSAQGDYGYTF. As DNA, the CDR3 is TGTGCCAGCAGTTACTCGGCGCAGGGGGACTATGGCTACACCTTC.

V is TRBV5-1 and J is TRBJ2-2, with D uncertain. Germline assignment: CDR1 SGHRS and CDR2 YFSETQ. The CDR3 is made up of 14 amino acids. The V end was cut by 4 bases, the J end by 4 bases, with 11 bases between. The CDR3 here is CASSNQAGTGELFF. CDR3 sequence (DNA): TGCGCCAGCAGCAATCAGGCTGGCACCGGGGAGCTGTTTTTT.

This rearrangement joins TRBV4-1 to TRBJ2-7; TRBD2 matches 9 bases. V lost 1 base to trimming and J lost 7 bases; unmatched junction nucleotides: 14. Germline V gives CDR1 MGHRA, CDR2 YSYEKL. The CDR3 loop spans 17 amino acids. The CDR3 is CASSQGQAGGPMGEQYV. The CDR3 DNA reads TGCGCCAGCAGCCAAGGCCAAGCGGGAGGACCGATGGGGGAGCAGTACGTC.

The V and J genes are TRBV7-2 and TRBJ2-2; 7 bases are shared with TRBD2. CDR3 length: 16 residues. Germline V gene lookup returns CDR1 SGHTA and CDR2 FQGNSA. J was trimmed by 5 bases and V by 5 bases; bases with no gene match: 11. The CDR3 DNA reads as TGTGCCAGCAGCCCCTTCGCGACTAGCACGACCGGGGAGCTGTTTTTT. This translates into CASSPFATSTTGELFF.

The rearrangement uses TRBV6-2 or TRBV6-3 and TRBJ2-7; D uncertain. The CDR3 contains 13 residues. Trimming removed 2 bases at V and 2 bases at J, with 7 bases between. The germline gives CDR1 MNHEY, CDR2 SVGEGT. CDR3 DNA: TGTGCCAGCAGTTACGCAGGTGCCTACGAGCAGTACGTC. Translating it yields CASSYAGAYEQYV.

This sequence joins TRBV2 and TRBJ2-2; 7 bases are a match to TRBD1. Germline assignment: CDR1 SNHLY and CDR2 FYNNEI. V trimming: 2 bases; J trimming: 2 bases; junction bases outside the gene matches: 5. The CDR3 is made up of 16 amino acids. The chain's CDR3 is CASSEMGTANTGELFF. DNA of the CDR3: TGTGCCAGCAGTGAAATGGGGACAGCTAACACCGGGGAGCTGTTTTTT.

The chain employs TRBV19 and TRBJ1-2; 11 nucleotides agree with TRBD1. J lost 6 bases, V lost 5 bases, and 8 bases had no gene match. From germline, CDR1 is LNHDA and CDR2 SQIVND (reference sequence). The CDR3 is 15 amino acids. The CDR3 is CASSWTGGAVDGYTF. In DNA, the CDR3 is TGTGCCAGTAGTTGGACAGGGGGCGCAGTGGATGGCTACACCTTC.

V usage is TRBV5-1 and J usage is TRBJ2-2, with 8 bases identical to TRBD2. There are 15 residues in the CDR3. The germline V gene has CDR1 SGHRS and CDR2 YFSETQ. The V gene end was trimmed by 5 bases and the J gene end by 4 bases; junction bases not matched to a gene: 7. The CDR3 loop reads CASSLAGVGTGELFF. The CDR3 coding sequence is TGCGCCAGCAGTCTAGCGGGTGTAGGCACCGGGGAGCTGTTTTTT.

The chain is built from TRBV9 and TRBJ2-3; possible D gene TRBD2, 5 bases. Germline CDR1 and CDR2: SGDLS and YYNGEE. Trimming removed 4 bases from V and 4 bases from J, with 31 bases in between. The CDR3 spans 20 residues. The DNA of the CDR3 is TGTGCCAGCAGCCCTAGGTGGGCATTTAACTTGAGGGAGAGAGCAGATACGCAGTATTTT. Amino acids: CASSPRWAFNLRERADTQYF.